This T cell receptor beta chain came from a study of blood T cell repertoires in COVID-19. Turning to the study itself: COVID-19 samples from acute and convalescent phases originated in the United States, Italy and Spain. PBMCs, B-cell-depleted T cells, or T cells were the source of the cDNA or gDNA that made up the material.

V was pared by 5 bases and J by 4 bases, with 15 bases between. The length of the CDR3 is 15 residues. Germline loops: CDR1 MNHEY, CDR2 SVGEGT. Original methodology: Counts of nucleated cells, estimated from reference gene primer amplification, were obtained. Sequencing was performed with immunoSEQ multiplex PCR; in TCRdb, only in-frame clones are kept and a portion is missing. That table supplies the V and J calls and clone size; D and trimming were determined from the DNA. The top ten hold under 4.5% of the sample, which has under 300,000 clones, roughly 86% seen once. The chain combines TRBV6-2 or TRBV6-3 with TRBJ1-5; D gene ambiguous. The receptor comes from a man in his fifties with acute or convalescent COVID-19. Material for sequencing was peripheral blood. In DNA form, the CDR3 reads TGTGCCAGCAGTGGTGCGGTGGATATGAATCAGCCCCAGCATTTT. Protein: CASSGAVDMNQPQHF.